This T cell receptor beta chain was obtained from a study of technical replicates of blood from a few donors. This CDR3 region has 12 residues. Trimming cost V 5 bases and J 6 bases, with 10 bases left between them. CDR1 and CDR2 (germline): SEHNR, FQNEAQ (reference sequence). Data came from immunoSEQ multiplex PCR; TCRdb stores just in-frame clones and leaves some out. The sample holds about 78,000 clones; 85% to 95% are singletons and the top ten take about 0.41%. This TCR derives from a human donor in good health. The chain couples TRBV7-9 to TRBJ1-2; D unresolved. The sample was T cells isolated from PBMCs. Here the CDR3 reads CASSVGRNGYTF. CDR3 nucleotide sequence: TGTGCCAGCAGCGTAGGGCGGAATGGCTACACCTTC.